This is a list of T cell receptor beta chains from one sample in a study of early T cells in non-severe SARS-CoV-2 infection. Each CDR3 protein gets one entry after TCRdb re-called the 5' RACE reads with MiXCR. This sample has fewer than 85,000 distinct CDR3 sequences, with 13% to 15% found just once. The sample here was whole blood, taken at baseline. The receptors shown here come from an adult who was a healthcare worker with PCR-confirmed SARS-CoV-2 infection or an uninfected control (not recorded which). CDR3s include the opening cysteine and the closing phenylalanine or tryptophan. A D gene is named only where the DNA matches it firmly. Only some rows state a clone size, as once, few, many or a class for expanded clones.

TGCAGCGGGGGCCAGCGCGGCACAGATACGCAGTATTTT	CSGGQRGTDTQYF	NA	TRBV29-1	TRBJ2-3	NA
TGTGCCAGCAGTTTAGGACTAGCGGGAGGGGAAGAGACCCAGTACTTC	CASSLGLAGGEETQYF	few	TRBV12-3/TRBV12-4	TRBJ2-5	TRBD2
TGTGCCAGCAGCCCAGCGGGAGGGCCGGTTGAGACCCAGTACTTC	CASSPAGGPVETQYF	NA	TRBV7-6	TRBJ2-5	TRBD2
TGTGCCAGCAGTGAGGGGAACCGGGAGACCCAGTACTTC	CASSEGNRETQYF	few	TRBV12-3/TRBV12-4	TRBJ2-5	NA
TGTGCCAGCAGCTTACGGGGGTGGGAAGGAGACGAGCAGTACTTC	CASSLRGWEGDEQYF	many	TRBV7-8	TRBJ2-7	NA
TGCAGTGCTAGAGCAGGGACAGGGGGGAATTCACCCCTCCACTTT	CSARAGTGGNSPLHF	NA	TRBV20-1	TRBJ1-6	TRBD1
TGTGCCTGGGACAGCGGGGGGCGAGAGACCCAGTACTTC	CAWDSGGRETQYF	many	TRBV30	TRBJ2-5	TRBD2
TGCAGCGCCCAAACGCGAAGCACCGGGGAGCTGTTTTTT	CSAQTRSTGELFF	NA	TRBV29-1	TRBJ2-2	NA
TGTGCCAGCTCACCGGGACATGGGAATGAGCAGTTCTTC	CASSPGHGNEQFF	NA	TRBV18	TRBJ2-1	NA
TGCAGTGCTAAAGGTCTCGGGACGTTCTACGAGCAGTACTTC	CSAKGLGTFYEQYF	NA	TRBV20-1	TRBJ2-7	NA
TGTGCCAGCAGCGTAGGCCAGGGAGATTCACCCCTCCACTTT	CASSVGQGDSPLHF	NA	TRBV9	TRBJ1-6	NA
TGCAGCGTTGAAGATGATAGCGGGAGTGGCACAGATACGCAGTATTTT	CSVEDDSGSGTDTQYF	NA	TRBV29-1	TRBJ2-3	TRBD2
TGTGCCAGCAGCCCCCGGGACAGGGGATATGAGCAGTTCTTC	CASSPRDRGYEQFF	few	TRBV7-2	TRBJ2-1	TRBD1
TGTGCCATCAGTGAGTCCGGGTACGAGCAGTACTTC	CAISESGYEQYF	few	TRBV10-3	TRBJ2-7	NA
TGTGCCAGCAGCCCCGGCAGGACTAGCGGGAAACAGACCCAGTACTTC	CASSPGRTSGKQTQYF	many	TRBV7-6	TRBJ2-5	TRBD2
TGTGCCAGCAGCTTGGCTGGGGGGCCTTTCGGGAACACTGAAGCTTTCTTT	CASSLAGGPFGNTEAFF	few	TRBV5-6	TRBJ1-1	NA
TGCGCCAGCAGTGATGCGGACAGGGGGCTGAATGAGCAGTTCTTC	CASSDADRGLNEQFF	many	TRBV10-2	TRBJ2-1	TRBD1
TGTGCCAGCAGTTACAGGACAGGGGGCCAGTTCGGGGCCAACGTCCTGACTTTC	CASSYRTGGQFGANVLTF	NA	TRBV6-6	TRBJ2-6	TRBD1
TGTGCCAGCAGCGTCTGGGCTAGCTCAGATACGCAGTATTTT	CASSVWASSDTQYF	NA	TRBV9	TRBJ2-3	NA
TGTGCCACTAGGAAGGACAGGGCCAATGAGCAGTTCTTC	CATRKDRANEQFF	few	TRBV15	TRBJ2-1	TRBD1
TGTGCCAGCAGCTCATCAGGGGGCTTCACTGAAGCTTTCTTT	CASSSSGGFTEAFF	NA	TRBV5-4	TRBJ1-1	TRBD1
TGCGCCAGCAGCTTCCAAGAAAGCACAGATACGCAGTATTTT	CASSFQESTDTQYF	few	TRBV5-1	TRBJ2-3	NA
TGTGCCAGCAGCTCGCACGACAGGGACGACGAGCAGTACTTC	CASSSHDRDDEQYF	many	TRBV9	TRBJ2-7	TRBD1
TGTGCCAGCACCATACTTGGGGGGCAAAGCAATGAGCAGTTCTTC	CASTILGGQSNEQFF	NA	TRBV27	TRBJ2-1	NA
TGTGCCAGCAGCTTGGCTAGTAGCGCGAACACCGGGGAGCTGTTTTTT	CASSLASSANTGELFF	many	TRBV5-4	TRBJ2-2	NA
TGCAGTGCTAGAGATTTGGCTAGCGGCCGAGGAGATACGCAGTATTTT	CSARDLASGRGDTQYF	NA	TRBV20-1	TRBJ2-3	TRBD2
TGTGCCAGCAGTTTAGCCTCAATGAACACTGAAGCTTTCTTT	CASSLASMNTEAFF	many	TRBV5-4	TRBJ1-1	NA
TGTGCCAGCAGTGTAACAGGGGTCACAGATACGCAGTATTTT	CASSVTGVTDTQYF	many	TRBV2	TRBJ2-3	TRBD1
TGTGCCAGCAGCAGAGAAGCGGGAGTGGTTGATGAGCAGTTCTTC	CASSREAGVVDEQFF	few	TRBV7-9	TRBJ2-1	TRBD2
TGTGCCAGCAGTCTATACCGGGACAGGGAAGCTGAAGCTTTCTTT	CASSLYRDREAEAFF	many	TRBV2	TRBJ1-1	TRBD1
TGTGCCAGCAATTACTCAGGACTGTCGAGCTCTGGAAACACCATATATTTT	CASNYSGLSSSGNTIYF	NA	TRBV6-5	TRBJ1-3	NA
TGTGCCAGCAGTTTATTTGCGGAATCACGGAGAGAGACCCAGTACTTC	CASSLFAESRRETQYF	NA	TRBV27	TRBJ2-5	NA
TGTGCCAGCAGCTTGCCCTTTTCGTCGGCCCAGTACTTC	CASSLPFSSAQYF	NA	TRBV13	TRBJ2-5	NA
TGTGCCAGCAGTCCACAACAGGGCACTAGTGGCTACACCTTC	CASSPQQGTSGYTF	many	TRBV28	TRBJ1-2	NA
TGTGCCAGCAGTTCGACAGGGGAGATGGTGGCCCAGTACTTC	CASSSTGEMVAQYF	NA	TRBV28	TRBJ2-5	TRBD1
TGTGCCAGCAGGTCCGCGGCGGGAGGATCCTACGAGCAGTACTTC	CASRSAAGGSYEQYF	few	TRBV28	TRBJ2-7	TRBD2
TGTGCCAGCAGTATTCGGGGGTCCTATAATTCACCCCTCCACTTT	CASSIRGSYNSPLHF	NA	TRBV27	TRBJ1-6	NA
TGTGCCAGCACCACCTCCTCTAGCGGGGCCTACAATGAGCAGTTCTTC	CASTTSSSGAYNEQFF	few	TRBV28	TRBJ2-1	TRBD2
TGTGCCAGCAGTCCCCAGGAAAACCCGAGCACAGATACGCAGTATTTT	CASSPQENPSTDTQYF	few	TRBV28	TRBJ2-3	NA
TGTGCCAGCAGTGACTCGGCACAGCACAATGAGCAGTTCTTC	CASSDSAQHNEQFF	many	TRBV6-4	TRBJ2-1	NA
TGTGCCAGCAGCCCGGCCGGGTATAATTCACCCCTCCACTTT	CASSPAGYNSPLHF	many	TRBV21-1	TRBJ1-6	NA
TGCAGTGCTCTTCGAGGGGCTAGCACAGATACGCAGTATTTT	CSALRGASTDTQYF	few	TRBV20-1	TRBJ2-3	NA
TGTGCCAGCAGCTTTCGACAGGGAAGAGGCTACAATGAGCAGTTCTTC	CASSFRQGRGYNEQFF	NA	TRBV3-1	TRBJ2-1	TRBD1
TGCAGCGTTGTGGGAGGGGCGGAGGAGACCCAGTACTTC	CSVVGGAEETQYF	few	TRBV29-1	TRBJ2-5	TRBD2
TGTGCCAGCAGTGAAGATAAGGGGAAGCCCTCCTACGAGCAGTACTTC	CASSEDKGKPSYEQYF	many	TRBV2	TRBJ2-7	NA
TGTGCCAGCAGTGAACAGCCGCGCTATGGCTACACCTTC	CASSEQPRYGYTF	few	TRBV2	TRBJ1-2	NA
TGTGCCAGCAGCTCCGGGACAGATCGCTCCGAGCAGTACTTC	CASSSGTDRSEQYF	few	TRBV7-8	TRBJ2-7	TRBD1
TGTGCCACCAGTGATTCGGACAGGGTGGGTATTGAGCAGTTCTTC	CATSDSDRVGIEQFF	NA	TRBV24-1	TRBJ2-1	TRBD1
TGTGCCAGCAGCCAAGCCTCGACAGGGGGCATTCAGTACTTC	CASSQASTGGIQYF	few	TRBV3-1	TRBJ2-4	TRBD1
TGCAGTGCTACCGGACCCGGAATCTACGAGCAGTACTTC	CSATGPGIYEQYF	NA	TRBV20-1	TRBJ2-7	NA